A single T cell receptor beta chain is shown here with its context. The antigen this receptor binds is unknown. No quality values exist for individual bases; no much larger clone is one base distant. Via the germline V gene, CDR1 is SGHRS and CDR2 YFSETQ. From its cysteine to its phenylalanine, the CDR3 spans 15 amino acids. Only CDR3 DNA is held: 45 bases, read in frame from base 1. Patients with a history of autoimmune disease or receiving systemic immunosuppression were excluded from the trial. Peripheral blood for TCR sequencing was collected from all dose cohorts at baseline, on cycle 4 day 1, and on cycle 7 day 1. Samples came from an open-label, multicenter, first-in-human phase I dose-escalation trial of ivuxolimab. Adults with locally advanced or metastatic head and neck squamous cell, hepatocellular, melanoma or renal cell carcinoma were enrolled in the trial. Before TCR sequencing, CD4+ T cells and CD8+ T cells were sorted from peripheral blood as separate populations.

This entry belongs to a study of OX40 agonist ivuxolimab in advanced cancers. For the wider study: Ivuxolimab, which targeted the costimulatory receptor OX40 (CD134), was an agonistic, fully human IgG2 monoclonal antibody. Of the roughly 54 dose-escalation patients, hepatocellular carcinoma was present in 19, melanoma in roughly 15, renal cell carcinoma in 9 and head and neck cancer in 9. Partial responses were achieved by three dose-escalation patients, of whom one had hepatocellular carcinoma and two had cutaneous melanoma. Patients were allowed to have had prior anti-PD-1, anti-PD-L1 or anti-CTLA-4 therapy, and 40% of the dose-escalation patients had been treated with checkpoint inhibitors. Peripheral TCRbeta sequencing was intended to test whether TCR sequence diversity was altered and clonal T-cell expansion was caused by ivuxolimab. The paper covers the monotherapy dose-escalation part of the phase I ivuxolimab trial, which included N ≈ 50 patients. Intravenous ivuxolimab was administered to patients every 2 weeks at six dose levels: 0.01, 0.1, 0.3, 1.5, 3 and 10 mg/kg. In the dose-escalation cohort, more than 80% of patients were male, and the mean age was around 60 years with a range of about 20 to 79. Results the study describes overall, beyond this receptor: At doses of 0.1 to 3.0 mg/kg, clonal expansion of both CD4+ and CD8+ T cells in blood was seen between baseline and week 6. Low levels of normalized T-cell clonal expansion were also seen in some patients who did not respond. On average, CD8+ T cells showed more expanded clones than CD4+ T cells after ivuxolimab. In partial responders in the 0.1-3.0 mg/kg groups, normalized peripheral clonal expansion was found to be among the lowest, especially among CD8+ T cells. The antigen specificity of the clonally expanded peripheral T cells was not determined.

For sequencing of the TCRbeta CDR3 region, genomic DNA was extracted from the sorted cells. The immunoSEQ Assay was used for sequencing of TCRbeta CDR3 regions. This is the immuneACCESS table as TCRdb keeps it, with only in-frame sequences that have V and J called. A part of the clones is gone; compared with another copy, unresolved V genes explain less than half, and the rest is unexplained. In this sample the table shows about 44,000 clones, around 80% of which occur a single time. In total, the top ten clones hold around 9.3% of the sample. This sequence originates from an adult with an advanced solid tumor such as melanoma, head and neck, liver or kidney cancer. The chain is encoded by TRBV5-1 joined to TRBJ2-5; a confident D gene designation cannot be given. The DNA end lines up better with TRBJ2-7; the J call may be wrong. The sequenced sample was CD4+ or CD8+ T cells sorted from blood, obtained in a trial of the OX40 agonist ivuxolimab. The CDR3 has the sequence CASSLEPERSYEQYF. The DNA sequence is TGCGCCAGCAGCTTGGAACCGGAAAGGAGCTACGAGCAGTACTTC.